The clone carrying this T cell receptor beta chain was counted between two and nine times. Its antigen is currently unknown. The data were taken from a study of T-cell memory formation after mild COVID-19. Barcoded TCR alpha and TCR beta cDNA libraries with UMIs came from 5'RACE using constant-segment primers. One entry per CDR3 protein results from TCRdb running MiXCR on the 5' RACE reads. The sample has 200,000 to 250,000 distinct CDR3 sequences, roughly 30% seen once. Points from the study as a whole: Clones that contracted clustered mainly in CM and EM if CD4+ and in EMRA if CD8+. Whether second-wave clones peaking at day 37 were SARS-CoV-2 specific went unconfirmed. Clones shrinking between day 15 and 85 showed a balanced CD4/CD8 split, and those that grew later tilted toward CD4+.

Germline CDR1 and CDR2: SGHNT and YYREEE (reference sequence). Trimming removed 3 bases from V and 4 bases from J, with 14 bases in between. The CDR3 contains 15 residues. The sequence came from an adult woman who had mild COVID-19 (a few samples of this study predate the infection). Cell type and time point are not known. The sample consisted of PBMCs or a T cell subset sorted from them (not recorded which). The rearrangement links TRBV5-4 to TRBJ1-3; D ambiguous. The DNA for the CDR3 is TGTGCCAGCAGCTCGTGGAGGAAGGAGGGAAACACCATATATTTT. Amino acid sequence: CASSSWRKEGNTIYF.